The 20 T cell receptor beta chains below all came from one sample that was sequenced in a study of blood T cell repertoires in COVID-19. Profiling relied on immunoSEQ multiplex PCR, and the TCRdb table lists in-frame clones only, not all of them. The sample carries some 350,000 clones, 80% to 90% recorded once. The sequenced sample was PBMCs or T cells enriched from blood (not recorded which). These receptors all come from a man between 18 and 29 years old who had recovered from COVID-19.

In this sample, this clone turned up once. The chain carries TRBV3-1 (or the pseudogene TRBV3-2) and TRBJ1-1; 8 bases map to TRBD1. CDR3 length: 16 residues. The germline V gene encodes CDR1 LGHDT and CDR2 YNNKEL (reference sequence). After removal of 7 bases from V and 4 bases from J, the junction contained 14 bases not matched to a gene. The CDR3 spells CASNSSGTGRGTEAFF. The CDR3 DNA reads TGTGCCAGCAACTCATCTGGGACAGGAAGAGGCACTGAAGCTTTCTTT.

The genes are TRBV5-4 and TRBJ2-2; 11 positions agree with TRBD2. With 4 bases clipped from V and 5 bases from J, the junction kept 7 bases outside the gene matches. The length of the CDR3 is 16 residues. Germline CDR1 SGHNT, CDR2 YYREEE (reference sequence). CDR3 nucleotides: TGTGCCAGCAGCCTGTTAGCGGGGGGGTTAACCGGGGAGCTGTTTTTT. Translation: CASSLLAGGLTGELFF.

The genes are TRBV9 and TRBJ2-3; 8 bases line up with TRBD1. There are 15 residues in the CDR3. CDR1 is SGDLS and CDR2 is YYNGEE in the germline V gene. The junction had 6 bases not matched to a gene; V was cut back by 3 bases and J by 3 bases. The CDR3 bases are TGTGCCAGCAGCGAACGGACAGGGCAGACAGATACGCAGTATTTT. This codes for CASSERTGQTDTQYF.

J is TRBJ2-3 and V is TRBV7-3, with TRBD2 as a possible D gene (6 bases). This CDR3 spans 15 amino acids. Germline lookup yields CDR1 SGHTA and CDR2 FQGTGA. The V and J ends lost 2 bases and 0 bases respectively, with 9 bases between them. CDR3 DNA: TGTGCCAGCAGCTTAGGGCGGGGCAGCACAGATACGCAGTATTTT. It specifies CASSLGRGSTDTQYF.

Concerning this clone: Other DNA variants within this sample encode the same CDR3. The chain couples TRBV6-5 to TRBJ1-1; D is undetermined. Trimming pared 0 bases from V and 4 bases from J, leaving 6 bases between. The CDR3 is 13 amino acids. The germline gives CDR1 MNHEY, CDR2 SVGAGI. The CDR3 loop is CASSYSRGTEAFF. The CDR3 region has the DNA TGTGCCAGCAGTTACTCCCGGGGCACTGAAGCTTTCTTT.

This chain uses TRBV7-9 with TRBJ2-2; D possibly corresponds to TRBD1 (6 bases). V was pared by 3 bases and J by 0 bases, with 17 bases between. The CDR3 is 18 residues long. The germline V gene has CDR1 SEHNR and CDR2 FQNEAQ (reference sequence). The DNA of the CDR3 is TGTGCCAGCAGCTTTCGAAAGGCAGGGACACCGAACACCGGGGAGCTGTTTTTT. It translates to CASSFRKAGTPNTGELFF. Full variable domain (missing parts from reference TRBV7-9 and TRBJ2-2): DTGVSQNPRHKITKRGQNVTFRCDPISEHNRLYWYRQTLGQGPEFLTYFQNEAQLEKSRLLSDRFSAERPKGSFSTLEIQRTEQGDSAMYLCASSFRKAGTPNTGELFFGEGSRLTVL.

This chain connects TRBV11-2 to TRBJ2-7; D may be TRBD1 (6 bases). The CDR3 has 15 amino acids. The germline gives CDR1 SGHAT, CDR2 FQNNGV. Deletions cut 5 bases from V and 6 bases from J, with 20 bases between. The CDR3 spells CASSRIGTSRGEQYF. CDR3 bases: TGTGCCAGCAGCCGAATCGGGACATCGAGAGGCGAGCAGTACTTC.

This clone appeared a few times. The chain combines TRBV18 with TRBJ1-1; 10 nucleotides line up with TRBD1. V shed 4 bases, J shed 6 bases, and the junction held 8 bases outside the gene matches. The CDR3 loop spans 15 amino acids. The germline gives CDR1 KGHSH, CDR2 LQKENI. Here the CDR3 reads CASSHGQGEGAEAFF. In DNA, the CDR3 is TGTGCCAGCTCACATGGACAGGGGGAGGGTGCTGAAGCTTTCTTT.

The rearrangement joins TRBV5-4 to TRBJ1-1; D perhaps matches TRBD1 (5 bases). With 2 bases removed from V and 4 bases from J, the gap between germline ends came to 18 bases. Germline CDR1 is SGHNT and CDR2 is YYREEE (reference sequence). The CDR3 spans 16 residues. This chain's CDR3 is CASSFSHQGLGTEAFF. For the CDR3, the DNA is TGTGCCAGCAGCTTTAGTCATCAGGGTTTGGGCACTGAAGCTTTCTTT.

The sample holds a few counts of this clone. V is TRBV12-3 or TRBV12-4 and J is TRBJ1-5, with a possible D match to TRBD1 (5 bases). V was shortened by 4 bases and J by 12 bases, with 16 bases between the two germline ends. There are 13 residues in the CDR3. The CDR3 sequence is CASSSFDRMVQHF. The CDR3 coding sequence is TGTGCCAGCAGTTCGTTCGACAGAATGGTCCAGCATTTT.

This rearrangement joins TRBV19 to TRBJ1-2, with D possibly matching TRBD1 (6 bases). This CDR3 comprises 14 residues. Germline V gene lookup returns CDR1 LNHDA and CDR2 SQIVND (reference sequence). V lost 6 bases and J lost 3, with 14 bases in between. CDR3 amino acids: CASRLQGLDYGYTF. As DNA, the CDR3 is TGTGCCAGTAGACTGCAGGGGTTAGACTATGGCTACACCTTC. Drawing the rest from reference TRBV19 and TRBJ1-2, the complete variable domain is DGGITQSPKYLFRKEGQNVTLSCEQNLNHDAMYWYRQDPGQGLRLIYYSQIVNDFQKGDIAEGYSVSREKKESFPLTVTSAQKNPTAFYLCASRLQGLDYGYTFGSGTRLTVV.

The chain combines TRBV15 with TRBJ1-5; D possibly corresponds to TRBD1 (6 bases). Germline V gives CDR1 LNHNV, CDR2 YYDKDF (reference sequence). Trimming removed 0 bases at V and 0 bases at J, with 12 bases between. The CDR3 length is 17 residues. The CDR3 region has the DNA TGTGCCACCAGCAGAGATGGGGGGGCGAATAGCAATCAGCCCCAGCATTTT. The encoded protein is CATSRDGGANSNQPQHF.

This chain connects TRBV7-2 to TRBJ2-3, with D maybe TRBD2 (6 bases). Germline values: CDR1 SGHTA, CDR2 FQGNSA. The CDR3 spans 14 residues. V dropped 3 bases and J dropped 4 bases, with 11 bases sitting between them. The CDR3 DNA is TGTGCCAGCAGCTTCCGGGACTGGGCAGATACGCAGTATTTT. As protein: CASSFRDWADTQYF.

The CDR3 DNA sequence: TGTGCCAGCAGCTTAATTACAGAGAACACTGAAGCTTTCTTT. Translated: CASSLITENTEAFF. V usage is TRBV7-9 and J usage is TRBJ1-1; D not certain. V was shortened by 2 bases and J by 1 base, with 8 bases between the two germline ends. Germline lookup yields CDR1 SEHNR and CDR2 FQNEAQ (reference sequence). The CDR3 is 14 amino acids.

The rearrangement joins TRBV7-3 to TRBJ2-3, with D possibly matching TRBD2 (5 bases). The germline V gene encodes CDR1 SGHTA and CDR2 FQGTGA. V dropped 1 base and J dropped 4 bases, with 15 bases sitting between them. The CDR3 consists of 16 residues. Here the CDR3 reads CASSLRPGLEADTQYF. In DNA form, the CDR3 reads TGTGCCAGCAGCTTAAGGCCGGGATTAGAGGCAGATACGCAGTATTTT.

The chain carries TRBV6-5 and TRBJ1-1; tentatively, D is TRBD1 (5 bases). This CDR3 has 13 residues. Trimming cost V 6 bases and J 1 base, with 9 bases left between them. Germline values: CDR1 MNHEY, CDR2 SVGAGI. The CDR3 reads CASRADRNTEAFF. CDR3 DNA sequence: TGTGCCAGCAGGGCCGACAGGAACACTGAAGCTTTCTTT.

The chain has TRBV7-2 and TRBJ2-7; TRBD2 matches at 7 bases. This CDR3 spans 18 amino acids. The germline V gene has CDR1 SGHTA and CDR2 FQGNSA. Trimming at V came to 1 base and at J to 2 bases, leaving 14 bases not matched to a gene. The CDR3 nucleotides are TGTGCCAGCAGCTTAGATTACGTGGCGGGAGTACCCACCTACGAGCAGTACTTC. Encoded protein: CASSLDYVAGVPTYEQYF.

This clone is a singleton in its sample. The chain recombines TRBV1 with TRBJ2-7; the table gives TRBD2 as D, unverified against the DNA. TRBV1 is described as a pseudogene. The CDR3 sequence is 13 residues long. The CDR3 loop is CALPGLAVYEQYF. The DNA for the CDR3 is TGCGCCCTACCGGGACTAGCGGTCTACGAGCAGTACTTC.

DNA for the CDR3: TGTGCCAGCAGTTCGGGGTCAGATACGCAGTATTTT. Translation: CASSSGSDTQYF. The chain joins TRBV28 to TRBJ2-3, with D tentatively TRBD2 (5 bases). CDR1 and CDR2 (germline): MDHEN, SYDVKM. The CDR3 length is 12 residues. Between the trimmed V and J ends, which lost 4 bases and 4 bases, there was a span of 6 bases.

This clone was detected only a few times. The chain is built from TRBV24-1 and TRBJ2-1, with 7 bases fitting TRBD1. CDR1 and CDR2 (germline): KGHDR, SFDVKD. The CDR3 consists of 17 residues. V gave up 3 bases and J gave up 0 bases; unmatched junction bases: 7. In DNA, the CDR3 is TGTGCCACCAGTGATCGGGGACAGACCCACTCCTACAATGAGCAGTTCTTC. Translated: CATSDRGQTHSYNEQFF.